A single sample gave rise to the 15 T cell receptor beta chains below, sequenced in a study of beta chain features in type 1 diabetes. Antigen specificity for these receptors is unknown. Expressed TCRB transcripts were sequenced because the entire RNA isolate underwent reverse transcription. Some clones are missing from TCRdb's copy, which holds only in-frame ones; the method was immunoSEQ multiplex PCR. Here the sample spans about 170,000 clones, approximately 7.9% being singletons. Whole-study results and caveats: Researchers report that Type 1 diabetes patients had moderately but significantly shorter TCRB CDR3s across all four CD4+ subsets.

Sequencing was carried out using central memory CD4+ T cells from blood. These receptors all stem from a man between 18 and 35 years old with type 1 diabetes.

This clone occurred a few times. The CDR3 nucleotides read TGTGCCACCCAAGACAGGACTTACTATGGCTACACCTTC. It is translated as CATQDRTYYGYTF. The chain links TRBV28 to TRBJ1-2, with D possibly TRBD1 on 6 matching bases. Trimming stripped 10 bases from V and 3 bases from J, with 15 bases between. The CDR3 spans 13 residues. CDR1 and CDR2 from the germline V gene are MDHEN and SYDVKM.

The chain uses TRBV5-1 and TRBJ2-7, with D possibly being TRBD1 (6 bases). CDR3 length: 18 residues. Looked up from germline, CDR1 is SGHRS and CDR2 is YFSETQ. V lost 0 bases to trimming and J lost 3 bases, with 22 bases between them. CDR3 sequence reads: CASSLAASRGSRNYEQYF. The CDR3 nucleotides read TGCGCCAGCAGCTTGGCAGCAAGTAGGGGGTCGCGGAACTACGAGCAGTACTTC.

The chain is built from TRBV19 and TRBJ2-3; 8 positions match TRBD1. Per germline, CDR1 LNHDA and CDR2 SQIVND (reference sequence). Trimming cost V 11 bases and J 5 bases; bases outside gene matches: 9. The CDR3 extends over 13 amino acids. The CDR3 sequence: CASKDRVGDTQYF. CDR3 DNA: TGTGCCTCTAAGGACAGGGTTGGAGATACGCAGTATTTT.

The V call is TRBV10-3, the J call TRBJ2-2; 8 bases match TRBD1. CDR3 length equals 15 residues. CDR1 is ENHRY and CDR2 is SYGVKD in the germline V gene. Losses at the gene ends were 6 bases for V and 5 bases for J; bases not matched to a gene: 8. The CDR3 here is CAIRDGQGRTGELFF. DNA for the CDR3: TGTGCCATCAGGGATGGACAGGGTCGGACCGGGGAGCTGTTTTTT.

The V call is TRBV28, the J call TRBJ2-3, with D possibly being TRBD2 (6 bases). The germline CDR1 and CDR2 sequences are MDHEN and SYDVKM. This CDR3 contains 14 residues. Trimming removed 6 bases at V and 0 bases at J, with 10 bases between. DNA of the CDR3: TGTGCCAGCAGACCGGGGACTAGCACAGATACGCAGTATTTT. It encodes CASRPGTSTDTQYF.

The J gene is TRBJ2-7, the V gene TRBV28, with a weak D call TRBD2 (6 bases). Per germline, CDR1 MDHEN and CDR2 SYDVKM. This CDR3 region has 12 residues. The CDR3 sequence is CASQAGSYEQYF. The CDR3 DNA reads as TGTGCTTCGCAAGCGGGCTCCTACGAGCAGTACTTC. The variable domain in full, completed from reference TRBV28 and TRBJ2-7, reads DVKVTQSSRYLVKRTGEKVFLECVQDMDHENMFWYRQDPGLGLRLIYFSYDVKMKEKGDIPEGYSVSREKKERFSLILESASTNQTSMYLCASQAGSYEQYFGPGTRLTVT.

In nucleotides, the CDR3 is TGTGCCAGCAGCCAAGGGAGGCTTAGCGAGCAGTACTTC. Translation gives CASSQGRLSEQYF. The chain links TRBV14 to TRBJ2-7; a possible D gene is TRBD2 (5 bases). The germline V and J ends were trimmed by 1 base and 6 bases, with 10 bases remaining between them. This CDR3 comprises 13 residues. Germline V lookup: CDR1 SGHDN, CDR2 FVKESK.

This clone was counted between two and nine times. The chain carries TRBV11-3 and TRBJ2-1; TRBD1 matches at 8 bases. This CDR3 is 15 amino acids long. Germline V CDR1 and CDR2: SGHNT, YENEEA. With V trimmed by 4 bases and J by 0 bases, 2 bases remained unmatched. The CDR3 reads CASSSGQGSYNEQFF. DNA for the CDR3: TGTGCCAGCAGCTCTGGACAGGGCTCCTACAATGAGCAGTTCTTC.

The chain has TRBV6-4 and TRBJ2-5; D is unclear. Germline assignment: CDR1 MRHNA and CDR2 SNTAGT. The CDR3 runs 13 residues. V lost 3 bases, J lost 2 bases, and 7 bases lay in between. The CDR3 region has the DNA TGTGCCAGCAGTGATGGGCAACAAGAGACCCAGTACTTC. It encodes CASSDGQQETQYF.

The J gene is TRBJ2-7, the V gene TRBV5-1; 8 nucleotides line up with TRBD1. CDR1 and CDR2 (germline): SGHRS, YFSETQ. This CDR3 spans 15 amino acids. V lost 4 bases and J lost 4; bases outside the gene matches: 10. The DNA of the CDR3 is TGCGCCAGCAGCATCATACCGGGACAGGCTTACGAGCAGTACTTC. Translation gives CASSIIPGQAYEQYF.

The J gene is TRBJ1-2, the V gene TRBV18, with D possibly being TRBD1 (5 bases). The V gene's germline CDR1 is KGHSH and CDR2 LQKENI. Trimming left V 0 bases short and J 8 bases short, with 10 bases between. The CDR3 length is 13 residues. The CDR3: CASSPPGGGGYTF. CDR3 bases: TGTGCCAGCTCACCACCGGGGGGAGGCGGCTACACCTTC.

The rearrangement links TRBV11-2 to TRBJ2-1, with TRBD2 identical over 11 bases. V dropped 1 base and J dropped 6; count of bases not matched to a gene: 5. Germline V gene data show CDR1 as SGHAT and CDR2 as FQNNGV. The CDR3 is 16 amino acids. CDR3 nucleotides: TGTGCCAGCAGCTTAGGGCTAGCGGGAGGATCCAATGAGCAGTTCTTC. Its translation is CASSLGLAGGSNEQFF.

The CDR3 spells CASSLMPGAEAFF. Written as DNA, the CDR3 is TGCGCCAGCAGCTTGATGCCGGGGGCTGAAGCTTTCTTT. The rearrangement uses TRBV5-1 and TRBJ1-1; tentative D call: TRBD1 (5 bases). The CDR3 has 13 residues. Germline V lookup: CDR1 SGHRS, CDR2 YFSETQ. Trimming left V 1 base short and J 6 bases short, with 10 bases between.

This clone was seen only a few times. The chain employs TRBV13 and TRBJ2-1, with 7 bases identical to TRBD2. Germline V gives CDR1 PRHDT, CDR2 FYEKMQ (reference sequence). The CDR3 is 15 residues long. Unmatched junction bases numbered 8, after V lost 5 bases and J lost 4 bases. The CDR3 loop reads CASSHGLGRYNEQFF. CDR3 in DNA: TGTGCCAGCAGCCACGGACTAGGGCGTTACAATGAGCAGTTCTTC.

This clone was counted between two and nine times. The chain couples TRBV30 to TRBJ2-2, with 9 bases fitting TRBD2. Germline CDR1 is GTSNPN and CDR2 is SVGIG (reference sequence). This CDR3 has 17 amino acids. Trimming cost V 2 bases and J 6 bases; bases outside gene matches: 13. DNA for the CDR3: TGTGCCTGGAGTACAGGTGGCGGGGGGGCCCTGGCCGGGGAGCTGTTTTTT. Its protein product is CAWSTGGGGALAGELFF.